Presented here are 11 T cell receptor beta chains from one specimen sequenced in a study of blood T cell repertoires in COVID-19 (dated by TCRdb to 2020 to 2022). Preparation of the library involved the immunoSEQ multiplex PCR assay. Held by TCRdb, this immuneACCESS table contains in-frame sequences only and omits some clones. Under half of the omission traces to an unresolved V gene where checked; the cause of the rest is unknown. This sample has under 500,000 clones in its table, and 85% to 90% of those were observed once. The ten largest clones represent 0.95% to 1.2% of the sample. The sequencing input was PBMCs or T cells enriched from blood (not recorded which). The source is a man aged 25 to 40 who had recovered from COVID-19.

V and J are TRBV5-1 and TRBJ1-2; 8 nucleotides agree with TRBD1. The CDR3 contains 14 residues. J gave up 8 bases and V 3 bases, and 9 bases lay outside the gene matches. CDR1 and CDR2 (germline): SGHRS, YFSETQ. Here the CDR3 reads CASSSSGQGEGYTF. CDR3 bases: TGCGCCAGCAGCTCCTCCGGACAGGGTGAAGGCTACACCTTC.

CDR3 protein: CAGGQASYEQYF. Written as DNA, the CDR3 is TGTGCCGGGGGACAGGCAAGCTACGAGCAGTACTTC. This rearrangement joins TRBV30 to TRBJ2-7; 8 bases line up with TRBD1. Germline V gives CDR1 GTSNPN, CDR2 SVGIG (reference sequence). V lost 8 bases and J lost 3; bases outside the gene matches: 6. The CDR3 is 12 amino acids.

This clone was seen only once. V gene TRBV5-1 combines with J gene TRBJ2-3; 7 bases line up with TRBD2. The CDR3 contains 16 residues. CDR1 is SGHRS, CDR2 YFSETQ, per germline. The V gene end was trimmed by 4 bases and the J gene end by 4 bases; junction bases not matched to a gene: 12. The CDR3: CASSRDYPGGADTQYF. CDR3 nucleotide sequence: TGCGCCAGCAGCCGGGACTACCCCGGTGGGGCAGATACGCAGTATTTT.

Note on this clone: Other DNA sequences in the same sample also yield this CDR3. The V gene is TRBV7-2, the J gene TRBJ2-3; D is possibly TRBD2 (5 bases). Germline V gene lookup returns CDR1 SGHTA and CDR2 FQGNSA. V shed 1 base and J shed 1 base, with 6 bases lying between them. The CDR3 sequence is 14 residues long. CDR3 loop: CASSLGTGTDTQYF. The CDR3 DNA reads as TGTGCCAGCAGCTTAGGGACTGGCACAGATACGCAGTATTTT. Full variable domain (outside the CDR3, taken from reference TRBV7-2 and TRBJ2-3): GAGVSQSPSNKVTEKGKDVELRCDPISGHTALYWYRQSLGQGLEFLIYFQGNSAPDKSGLPSDRFSAERTGGSVSTLTIQRTQQEDSAVYLCASSLGTGTDTQYFGPGTRLTVL.

CDR3 protein: CASSGEGGTEAFF. CDR3 nucleotides: TGTGCCAGCAGTGGGGAGGGAGGAACTGAAGCTTTCTTT. J is TRBJ1-1 and V is TRBV2; D remains ambiguous. The germline V gene encodes CDR1 SNHLY and CDR2 FYNNEI. V lost 4 bases and J lost 5, with 11 bases in between. The CDR3 has 13 residues. Filled out from reference TRBV2 and TRBJ1-1, the complete variable domain reads EPEVTQTPSHQVTQMGQEVILRCVPISNHLYFYWYRQILGQKVEFLVSFYNNEISEKSEIFDDQFSVERPDGSNFTLKIRSTKLEDSAMYFCASSGEGGTEAFFGQGTRLTVV.

This clone was seen repeatedly, ten times or more. CDR3 sequence (DNA): TGTGCCAGCAGCGCGCAGGGGGACACTGAAGCTTTCTTT. The encoded protein is CASSAQGDTEAFF. The J gene is TRBJ1-1, the V gene TRBV11-3; 7 bases are a match to TRBD1. The V gene end was trimmed by 5 bases and the J gene end by 3 bases; junction bases not matched to a gene: 3. Germline values: CDR1 SGHNT, CDR2 YENEEA. The CDR3 is 13 residues long.

The chain is built from TRBV7-2 and TRBJ1-2, with D unresolved. V gave up 5 bases and J gave up 5 bases, with 15 bases separating them. This CDR3 has 14 residues. From germline, CDR1 is SGHTA and CDR2 FQGNSA. CDR3 loop: CASSPTNLRYGYTF. CDR3 bases: TGTGCCAGCAGCCCAACCAACCTCAGATATGGCTACACCTTC. Full variable domain (remainder filled in from reference TRBV7-2 and TRBJ1-2): GAGVSQSPSNKVTEKGKDVELRCDPISGHTALYWYRQSLGQGLEFLIYFQGNSAPDKSGLPSDRFSAERTGGSVSTLTIQRTQQEDSAVYLCASSPTNLRYGYTFGSGTRLTVV.

CDR3 sequence: CASSQDQPGANPYNEQFF. In DNA form, the CDR3 reads TGTGCCAGCAGCCAAGATCAACCAGGGGCGAATCCCTACAATGAGCAGTTCTTC. The rearrangement joins TRBV3-1 (or the pseudogene TRBV3-2) to TRBJ2-1, with TRBD1 as a possible D gene (6 bases). Germline V gene data show CDR1 as LGHDT and CDR2 as YNNKEL (reference sequence). The V and J ends lost 0 bases and 2 bases respectively, with 17 bases between them. CDR3 length: 18 residues.

This rearrangement joins TRBV19 to TRBJ1-1; no definite D call. Germline loops: CDR1 LNHDA, CDR2 SQIVND (reference sequence). The CDR3 loop spans 11 amino acids. Trimming shortened V by 10 bases and J by 9 bases, and 15 bases separated the two germline ends. CDR3 DNA: TGTGCCACATCATGGAGACGGCAAGCTTTCTTT. Translating it yields CATSWRRQAFF.

The V and J genes are TRBV7-8 and TRBJ2-7, with TRBD1 identical over 7 bases. Germline-derived CDR1 and CDR2 are SGHVS and FQNEAQ. J gave up 6 bases and V 5 bases, and 16 bases lay outside the gene matches. This CDR3 region has 16 residues. The CDR3 DNA reads as TGTGCCAGCAGCGCGAAACAGGGGCCCCTTACCAGCGAGCAGTACTTC. This gives the protein CASSAKQGPLTSEQYF.

On this clone: Within the sample, other DNA sequences also encode this same CDR3. The genes are TRBV9 and TRBJ2-1; no reliable D call. CDR1 SGDLS and CDR2 YYNGEE come from the germline V gene. This CDR3 contains 15 residues. V lost 0 bases and J lost 0, with 7 bases in between. CDR3 region: CASSVGAASYNEQFF. CDR3 coding DNA: TGTGCCAGCAGCGTAGGCGCGGCCTCCTACAATGAGCAGTTCTTC.